These T cell receptor beta chains were read from a single sample in a study of beta chain features in type 1 diabetes. Assay used: immunoSEQ multiplex PCR; TCRdb lists only in-frame clones, some missing. The sample lists about 120,000 clones; about a sixth were seen once. The specimen sequenced was central memory CD4+ T cells from blood. The receptors originated from a man aged 30 to 39 with type 1 diabetes. CDR3s include the opening cysteine and the closing phenylalanine or tryptophan. A D gene is named only where the DNA matches it firmly. Some rows mark clone size as missing; the rest say once, few, many or name a class of expanded clone.

>-|TRBJ2-1|TRBV4-3|few|15
CASSQDNGAPNEQFF
TGCGCCAGCAGCCAAGATAATGGAGCTCCGAATGAGCAGTTCTTC
>-|TRBJ1-1|TRBV14|-|14
CASSRMSRNTEAFF
TGTGCCAGCAGCCGAATGTCCAGGAACACTGAAGCTTTCTTT
>-|TRBJ1-4|TRBV30|few|13
CAWSAGSNEKLFF
TGTGCCTGGAGTGCAGGGTCTAATGAAAAACTGTTTTTT
>-|TRBJ1-6|TRBV14|few|16
CASSQVGRANNSPLHF
TGTGCCAGCAGCCAAGTCGGCAGGGCGAATAATTCACCCCTCCACTTT
>TRBD2|TRBJ2-5|TRBV9|once|16
CASSPRGGRSGETQYF
TGTGCCAGCAGCCCCCGGGGGGGGCGCAGCGGAGAGACCCAGTACTTC
>TRBD2|TRBJ2-1|TRBV7-2|-|15
CASSLVRGDYNEQFF
TGTGCCAGCAGCTTAGTACGGGGGGACTACAATGAGCAGTTCTTC
>-|TRBJ2-3|TRBV14|many|12
CASSQIPDTQYF
TGTGCCAGCAGCCAAATCCCAGATACGCAGTATTTT
>-|TRBJ1-1|TRBV5-4|-|13
CAIGDDRSPEAFF
TGTGCCATCGGGGATGACAGGTCCCCTGAAGCTTTCTTT
>TRBD1|TRBJ2-1|TRBV7-3|few|15
CASSLGDSVLDEQFF
TGTGCCAGCAGCTTAGGGGACAGCGTTCTCGATGAGCAGTTCTTC
>TRBD1|TRBJ1-2|TRBV7-2|-|13
CASSSDRGAGYTF
TGTGCCAGCAGCTCGGACAGGGGGGCTGGCTACACCTTC
>-|TRBJ1-2|TRBV9|few|15
CASSGNRVMGYGYTF
TGTGCCAGCAGCGGAAACAGGGTCATGGGCTATGGCTACACCTTC
>-|TRBJ2-6|TRBV5-8|few|16
CASSLQASSGANVLTF
TGTGCCAGCAGCTTACAGGCCTCCTCTGGGGCCAACGTCCTGACTTTC
>TRBD1|TRBJ2-3|TRBV29-1|-|13
CSAHWTGSNTQYF
TGCAGCGCGCACTGGACAGGGTCAAATACGCAGTATTTT
>-|TRBJ1-1|TRBV19|few|11
CASILYTEAFF
TGTGCCAGTATCCTATACACTGAAGCTTTCTTT
>-|TRBJ2-5|TRBV19|-|15
CASSAITRQRETQYF
TGTGCCAGTAGTGCGATAACTAGGCAGCGGGAGACCCAGTACTTC
>-|TRBJ2-4|TRBV2|few|16
CASSEAGLTGKNIQYF
TGTGCCAGCAGTGAAGCCGGACTCACGGGCAAAAACATTCAGTACTTC
>-|TRBJ2-6|TRBV11-2|-|16
CASSLVGTPGANVLTF
TGTGCCAGCAGCTTAGTAGGGACCCCTGGGGCCAACGTCCTGACTTTC
>-|TRBJ2-7|TRBV7-2|-|15
CASSLDGRSSYEQYF
TGTGCCAGCAGCTTAGACGGACGCAGCTCCTACGAGCAGTACTTC
>TRBD1|TRBJ1-5|TRBV6-1|many|17
CASSEAGMTGKKQPQHF
TGTGCCAGCAGTGAAGCGGGGATGACAGGGAAGAAACAGCCCCAGCATTTT
>-|TRBJ2-5|TRBV27|-|14
CASSLFGDWETQYF
TGTGCCAGCAGTTTATTCGGGGATTGGGAGACCCAGTACTTC
>-|TRBJ2-5|TRBV7-2|once|13
CASSRTFQETQYF
TGTGCCAGCAGTCGGACTTTCCAAGAGACCCAGTACTTC
>-|TRBJ2-5|TRBV19|once|13
CASSPDWDETQYF
TGTGCCAGTAGTCCGGACTGGGATGAGACCCAGTACTTC
>TRBD1|TRBJ2-4|TRBV6-5|few|16
CASSSYAGQGGNIQYF
TGTGCCAGCAGTTCCTATGCGGGACAGGGAGGCAACATTCAGTACTTC
>-|TRBJ2-7|TRBV10-3|-|11
CAIRASYEQYF
TGTGCCATCAGGGCGTCCTACGAGCAGTACTTC
>-|TRBJ2-7|TRBV5-1|-|15
CASSPDGQRTYEQYF
TGCGCCAGCAGCCCGGACGGACAGAGGACCTACGAGCAGTACTTC
>TRBD1|TRBJ2-7|TRBV5-5|few|15
CASSQAGTETYEQYF
TGTGCCAGCAGCCAAGCAGGGACAGAAACCTACGAGCAGTACTTC
>-|TRBJ2-3|TRBV6-5|-|14
CASRDRTSTDTQYF
TGTGCCAGCAGGGACCGTACGAGCACAGATACGCAGTATTTT
>-|TRBJ2-1|TRBV18|-|16
CASSPPEGFSYNEQFF
TGTGCCAGCTCACCACCCGAGGGATTTTCCTACAATGAGCAGTTCTTC
>-|TRBJ2-7|TRBV14|few|12
CASSHYRDEQYF
TGTGCCAGCAGTCACTACCGGGACGAGCAGTACTTC
>-|TRBJ2-3|TRBV7-3|-|16
CASSLGRGRVTDTQYF
TGTGCCAGCAGCTTAGGAAGAGGCAGGGTCACAGATACGCAGTATTTT
>TRBD1|TRBJ1-6|TRBV28|-|14
CAIRRTGGISPLHF
TGTGCCATCCGAAGGACAGGGGGTATTTCACCCCTCCACTTT
>-|TRBJ1-2|TRBV9|-|12
CASSAQSYGYTF
TGTGCCAGCAGCGCTCAAAGCTATGGCTACACCTTC
>-|TRBJ2-5|TRBV5-4|-|12
CASSFGQETQYF
TGTGCCAGCAGCTTCGGGCAAGAGACCCAGTACTTC
>TRBD1|TRBJ1-5|TRBV5-6|few|14
CASSSGTDTLAQHF
TGTGCCAGCAGCTCCGGGACAGATACTTTAGCCCAGCATTTT
>-|TRBJ1-2|TRBV4-2|-|16
CASSQGVRSRGYGYTF
TGTGCCAGCAGCCAAGGGGTAAGGTCGCGTGGCTATGGCTACACCTTC
>TRBD1|TRBJ2-3|TRBV6-6|few|16
CASLPPDRGFQDTQYF
TGTGCCAGCCTCCCCCCGGACAGGGGATTCCAAGATACGCAGTATTTT
>TRBD1|TRBJ2-5|TRBV5-4|few|15
CASSLLGTDQETQYF
TGTGCCAGCAGTCTGCTCGGGACAGACCAAGAGACCCAGTACTTC
>-|TRBJ2-1|TRBV11-3|-|14
CASSLFGRNNEQFF
TGTGCCAGCAGCTTATTTGGCCGAAACAATGAGCAGTTCTTC
>-|TRBJ2-5|TRBV27|-|13
CASSLSYRETQYF
TGTGCCAGCAGTTTATCCTATCGAGAGACCCAGTACTTC
>TRBD1|TRBJ1-1|TRBV7-3|-|14
CASSRTGMNTEAFF
TGTGCCAGCAGTCGGACAGGGATGAACACTGAAGCTTTCTTT